The following is a T cell receptor beta chain sequence with its context. This sample was included in a study of blood T cell repertoires in COVID-19. Study as a whole: Italy, Spain and the United States were the sources of the convalescent and acute COVID-19 samples.

Individuals aged roughly 18 to 95 years were recruited from 24 US areas. Shortly before study entry, within 2 weeks, exposed participants had met a COVID-19 case. The data were produced by immunoSEQ multiplex PCR, yet TCRdb's version contains in-frame clones alone and is incomplete. The table has about 160,000 clones, around 90% seen once; the top ten hold roughly 4%. The sequencing input was PBMCs or T cells enriched from blood (not recorded which). This TCR came from a woman in her thirties or forties who had been exposed to COVID-19.

CDR3 nucleotide sequence: TGCGCCAGCAGCCAAGATGTTGCTGGCACGGAGCAGTACTTC. Its protein product is CASSQDVAGTEQYF. This chain links TRBV4-1 with TRBJ2-7; no definite D call. Trimming shortened V by 0 bases and J by 7 bases, and 13 bases separated the two germline ends. CDR1 MGHRA and CDR2 YSYEKL come from the germline V gene. CDR3 length equals 14 residues.